This record looks at one T cell receptor beta chain sequence and its context. Its cognate antigen is unknown. Trimming shortened V by 4 bases and J by 8 bases, and 18 bases separated the two germline ends. The CDR3 contains 15 residues. CDR1 and CDR2 (germline): LGHNA, YSLEER. This sample is drawn from a study of graft-versus-host responses after intestinal transplantation. Assay used: immunoSEQ multiplex PCR; TCRdb lists only in-frame clones, some missing. The sample has approximately 99,000 clones, 91% seen once. Notes on the study in general: Early post-transplant HvG declines tracked with peak circulating GvH clone levels.

This TCR derives from a human donor who was the organ donor for an intestinal transplant. The sequenced sample was unstimulated CD4+ T cells sorted from spleen or lymph node cells, obtained before transplant. The V gene is TRBV4-3, the J gene TRBJ2-4; a possible D gene is TRBD1 (6 bases). For the CDR3, the DNA is TGCGCCAGCAGCCGGGACACCGGGGTGTGGGACATTCAGTACTTC. Protein product: CASSRDTGVWDIQYF.